These 31 T cell receptor beta chains came from one sample sequenced in a study of blood T cells in healthy people across ages. The second PCR ran about 6 to 11 cycles with a sample-barcoded 5' primer and J-beta primers. Using its own MiXCR run on the 5' RACE reads, TCRdb lists one record per CDR3 protein. The sample has some 930,000 distinct CDR3 sequences, around 29% seen once. These data also formed part of another study, on T cells of mothers and their children.

Sequencing used blood. These receptors were taken from a woman aged 40 to 50 in good health.

This clonotype appeared a few times. The CDR3 is CASSLGTGVLYGYTF. The CDR3 DNA is TGCGCCAGCAGCTTGGGGACAGGGGTCCTCTATGGCTACACCTTC. This chain links TRBV5-1 with TRBJ1-2; 9 bases line up with TRBD1. The CDR3 totals 15 residues. CDR1 SGHRS and CDR2 YFSETQ come from the germline V gene. The V gene end was trimmed by 0 bases and the J gene end by 4 bases; junction bases not matched to a gene: 4.

In this sample, this clonotype turned up many times. V is TRBV20-1 and J is TRBJ2-1, with D possibly called TRBD1 or TRBD2 (5 bases each). Germline loops: CDR1 DFQATT, CDR2 SNEGSKA (reference sequence). V lost 6 bases, J lost 1 base, and 16 bases lay in between. This CDR3 has 15 residues. The DNA for the CDR3 is TGCAGTGCGAGGGACGGAGGAATTTCCTACAATGAGCAGTTCTTC. This codes for CSARDGGISYNEQFF.

The chain links TRBV4-3 to TRBJ2-4, with TRBD2 as a possible D gene (6 bases). The CDR3 has 14 residues. CDR1 is LGHNA and CDR2 is YSLEER in the germline V gene. Trimming pared 3 bases from V and 13 bases from J, leaving 19 bases between. The CDR3 loop is CASSQNLKTGEQYF. CDR3 nucleotides: TGCGCCAGCAGCCAGAACCTTAAAACGGGGGAGCAGTACTTC.

This clonotype was seen only a few times. Sequence at one end of the junction differs from germline and may be a read error. This sequence joins TRBV3-1 and TRBJ2-7, with 7 bases matching TRBD1. The CDR3 has 14 amino acids. CDR1 and CDR2 (germline): LGHDT, YNNKEL (reference sequence). CDR3 residues: CAGRSSNRGYEQYF. CDR3 DNA sequence: TGTGCCGGCAGGTCAAGTAACAGGGGTTACGAGCAGTACTTC.

This clonotype was counted between two and nine times. The rearrangement joins TRBV20-1 to TRBJ1-1; TRBD1 agrees at 9 bases. CDR3 length: 13 residues. V was pared by 6 bases and J by 1 base, with 3 bases of the junction left unmatched. Germline V gene data show CDR1 as DFQATT and CDR2 as SNEGSKA (reference sequence). The DNA for the CDR3 is TGCAGTGCCCCGGGACAGGGGAACACTGAAGCTTTCTTT. This gives the protein CSAPGQGNTEAFF.

This clonotype was counted between two and nine times. J is TRBJ1-5 and V is TRBV6-6; the D gene is possibly TRBD1 (5 bases). The CDR3 contains 15 residues. Germline CDR1 is MNHNY and CDR2 is SVGAGI (reference sequence). Trimming cost V 7 bases and J 0 bases, with 13 bases left between them. CDR3 sequence reads: CASMPGSGSNQPQHF. CDR3 DNA sequence: TGTGCCAGCATGCCAGGGTCGGGTAGCAATCAGCCCCAGCATTTT.

This clonotype was seen repeatedly, ten times or more. The chain employs TRBV3-1 and TRBJ2-3, with 12 bases lining up with TRBD2. The V gene's germline CDR1 is LGHDT and CDR2 YNNKEL (reference sequence). The V and J ends lost 1 base and 9 bases, in that order; junction bases with no gene match: 8. The CDR3 has 16 residues. The CDR3 bases are TGTGCCAGCAGCCAAGGACTAGCGGGGGCCTCAGCGACGCAGTATTTT. Protein product: CASSQGLAGASATQYF.

This clonotype showed up just a few times. The rearrangement uses TRBV3-1 and TRBJ2-7, with 8 bases aligning to TRBD2. In germline, CDR1 is LGHDT, CDR2 YNNKEL (reference sequence). The J segment lost 5 bases and the V segment lost 2 bases, leaving 5 bases of the junction unmatched. The CDR3 extends over 14 amino acids. The CDR3 DNA reads TGTGCCAGCAGCCAAATCGGTAGCGGGGACGAGCAGTACTTC. Translating it yields CASSQIGSGDEQYF.

The chain links TRBV9 to TRBJ2-2; TRBD1 or TRBD2 may be the D gene (6 bases each). V dropped 0 bases and J dropped 5 bases, with 14 bases sitting between them. The CDR3 runs to 16 residues. Germline CDR1 reads SGDLS; CDR2 reads YYNGEE. Here the CDR3 DNA reads TGTGCCAGCAGCGTAGATGGAGGGGGATCAACCGGGGAGCTGTTTTTT. As protein: CASSVDGGGSTGELFF.

In its sample, this clonotype was seen many times. In nucleotides, the CDR3 is TGCGCCAGCAGCCAAGATGCATTCACAGGAAACATTCAGTACTTC. It translates to CASSQDAFTGNIQYF. This chain joins TRBV4-3 and TRBJ2-4; TRBD1 is a possible D gene (5 bases). V lost 0 bases and J lost 6, with 12 bases in between. The CDR3 runs 15 residues. CDR1 is LGHNA and CDR2 is YSLEER in the germline V gene.

With respect to this clonotype: A much larger clone differs from this one at a single base, so this may be a read error. V is TRBV20-1 and J is TRBJ2-4; D is perhaps TRBD2 (7 bases). The V gene lost 5 bases and the J gene lost 13 bases, with 27 bases spanning the gap. From germline, CDR1 is DFQATT and CDR2 SNEGSKA (reference sequence). The CDR3 totals 15 residues. CDR3 in amino acids: CSAFEGGGPYNEQYF. For the CDR3, the DNA is TGCAGTGCTTTTGAGGGCGGGGGCCCCTACAATGAGCAGTACTTC.

This clonotype was observed a few times. The chain employs TRBV7-3 and TRBJ2-2; 7 positions agree with TRBD1. This CDR3 contains 17 residues. Germline CDR1 SGHTA, CDR2 FQGTGA. V lost 5 bases, J lost 4 bases, and 13 bases stayed unmatched. The CDR3 here is CASSKIRQGDPTGELFF. The CDR3 nucleotides are TGTGCCAGCAGCAAAATCCGACAGGGCGATCCCACCGGGGAGCTGTTTTTT.

Only one count was recorded for this clonotype. The CDR3 does not close with the conserved phenylalanine or tryptophan, likely indicating a read error. The genes are TRBV5-1 and TRBJ2-5, with 7 nucleotides matching TRBD1. CDR3 length: 15 amino acids. V lost 3 bases to trimming and J lost 1 base; unmatched junction nucleotides: 6. Germline lookup yields CDR1 SGHRS and CDR2 YFSETQ. The CDR3 here is CASSSTTGSQETQYS. The DNA of the CDR3 is TGCGCCAGCAGCTCTACGACAGGGAGCCAAGAGACCCAGTACTCC.

The CDR3 loop is CASSSRGSDTEAFF. CDR3 bases: TGCGCCAGCAGCTCCAGGGGAAGCGACACTGAAGCTTTCTTT. The chain employs TRBV5-1 and TRBJ1-1; perhaps TRBD1 as D (6 bases). V lost 3 bases, J lost 3 bases, and 12 bases lay in between. Germline V lookup: CDR1 SGHRS, CDR2 YFSETQ. The CDR3 loop spans 14 amino acids.

V is TRBV5-1 and J is TRBJ2-7, with D perhaps TRBD2 (6 bases). Per germline, CDR1 SGHRS and CDR2 YFSETQ. With 1 base removed from V and 7 bases from J, the gap between germline ends came to 12 bases. CDR3 size: 13 residues. The CDR3, as DNA: TGCGCCAGCAGCTTGATCCTGGGGAGGGAGCAGTACTTC. Encoded protein: CASSLILGREQYF.

This chain uses TRBV4-1 with TRBJ1-2, with 10 nucleotides matching TRBD1. The ends lost 4 bases at V and 4 bases at J; junction bases unmatched: 6. CDR1 and CDR2 (germline): MGHRA, YSYEKL. CDR3 length: 15 amino acids. CDR3 region: CASSPPGQGLYGYTF. CDR3 DNA sequence: TGCGCCAGCAGCCCCCCGGGACAGGGGCTCTATGGCTACACCTTC.

This clonotype was observed many times. The V call is TRBV18, the J call TRBJ1-2, with D tentatively TRBD1 (5 bases). The germline V gene encodes CDR1 KGHSH and CDR2 LQKENI. Trimming shortened V by 6 bases and J by 6 bases, and 20 bases separated the two germline ends. The CDR3 totals 15 residues. The CDR3, as DNA: TGTGCCAGCTCGCAAGAATGGGGGGGTTCGGATGGCTACACCTTC. Translation gives CASSQEWGGSDGYTF.

About this clonotype: Being one base from a much bigger clone, this may be a read error. V and J are TRBV7-9 and TRBJ2-1, with D possibly being TRBD1 (5 bases). TRBJ2-7 explains the end of the DNA better; the J call may be wrong. This CDR3 contains 15 residues. CDR1 and CDR2 from the germline V gene are SEHNR and FQNEAQ (reference sequence). The CDR3 nucleotides are TGTGCCAGCAGCTTAGGTTGGGGCCTGTACAATGAGCAGTACTTC. Translated: CASSLGWGLYNEQYF.

This clonotype came up many times. This clone may be a read error of a much larger clone one base away. The chain recombines TRBV7-3 with TRBJ2-4; D is unclear. The V end lost 2 bases, the J end lost 13 bases, and 15 bases lay between the germline ends. The length of the CDR3 is 13 residues. Per the germline V gene, CDR1 is SGHTA and CDR2 is FQGTGA. CDR3 nucleotides: TGTGCCAGCAGCTTAGGGATTAACAATGAGCAGTACTTC. It codes for CASSLGINNEQYF.

The rearrangement links TRBV10-3 to TRBJ1-5; TRBD1 matches 11 bases. The germline V gene has CDR1 ENHRY and CDR2 SYGVKD. With 6 bases clipped from V and 1 base from J, the junction kept 5 bases outside the gene matches. There are 16 residues in the CDR3. The CDR3 region has the DNA TGTGCCATCAGCGGACAGGGGGCTGACAGCAATCAGCCCCAGCATTTT. This codes for CAISGQGADSNQPQHF.

Remarks on this clonotype: A much more abundant neighbour one base away suggests this may be a read error. V is TRBV3-1 and J is TRBJ2-4; D tentatively fits TRBD1 or TRBD2 (5 bases each). The germline V and J ends were trimmed by 5 bases and 7 bases, with 15 bases remaining between them. The CDR3 is made up of 14 amino acids. Germline values: CDR1 LGHDT, CDR2 YNNKEL (reference sequence). CDR3 bases: TGTGCCAGCAGCTTTGCTGCCGGGGCTAACATTCAGTACTTC. Protein sequence: CASSFAAGANIQYF.

As concerns this clonotype: At one end, the junction sequence differs from germline, possibly due to a read error. The chain links TRBV6-6 to TRBJ2-1; no firm D call. Germline V gene lookup returns CDR1 MNHNY and CDR2 SVGAGI (reference sequence). CDR3 length: 14 amino acids. CDR3 sequence (DNA): TGTGTCAGCTTACACTCGAGCTCCTACAATGAGCAGTTCTTC. Its protein is CVSLHSSSYNEQFF.

This clonotype was counted between two and nine times. CDR3 region: CASSFPGLGEQYF. The CDR3 region has the DNA TGTGCCAGCAGTTTTCCGGGCTTGGGCGAGCAGTACTTC. The genes are TRBV27 and TRBJ2-7; no clear D gene. Trimming removed 3 bases from V and 6 bases from J, with 12 bases in between. The CDR3 is 13 amino acids. CDR1 is MNHEY and CDR2 is SMNVEV in the germline V gene (reference sequence).

The V gene is TRBV6-1, the J gene TRBJ2-2; possible D gene TRBD1, 6 bases. Germline V gives CDR1 MNHNS, CDR2 SASEGT. CDR3 length equals 14 residues. Trimming removed 3 bases from V and 3 bases from J, with 8 bases in between. CDR3 loop: CASSDRTDTGELFF. Here the CDR3 DNA reads TGTGCCAGCAGTGACAGGACAGACACCGGGGAGCTGTTTTTT.

This clonotype was seen more than once but under ten times. The rearrangement joins TRBV20-1 to TRBJ1-2; possibly TRBD1 for D (5 bases). The CDR3 totals 14 residues. The V and J ends lost 0 bases and 9 bases respectively, with 17 bases between them. From germline, CDR1 is DFQATT and CDR2 SNEGSKA (reference sequence). The chain's CDR3 is CSARDHVREGRYTF. CDR3 DNA sequence: TGCAGTGCTAGAGATCATGTAAGGGAGGGGCGCTACACCTTC.

The J gene is TRBJ2-7, the V gene TRBV12-3 or TRBV12-4; D is unclear. Trimming removed 2 bases from V and 6 bases from J, with 14 bases in between. This CDR3 is 14 amino acids long. The CDR3 reads CASSLSGGVVEQYF. In DNA, the CDR3 is TGTGCCAGCAGTTTATCGGGCGGAGTCGTCGAGCAGTACTTC.

This clonotype was picked up a small number of times. The chain links TRBV7-2 to TRBJ2-3; the match to TRBD2 covers 8 bases. The ends lost 4 bases at V and 0 bases at J; junction bases unmatched: 9. The CDR3 sequence is 17 residues long. Germline CDR1 reads SGHTA; CDR2 reads FQGNSA. The CDR3 DNA follows: TGTGCCAGCAGCTCTACCTTAGCGGGAACTAGCACAGATACGCAGTATTTT. Its protein is CASSSTLAGTSTDTQYF.

About this clonotype: Possible read error: a much larger clone is one base away. The gene calls are TRBV10-3 and TRBJ2-7, with D tentatively TRBD1 or TRBD2 (5 bases each). The germline V gene has CDR1 ENHRY and CDR2 SYGVKD. The CDR3 has 14 amino acids. CDR3 in amino acids: CAISRGDDSYEQCF. CDR3 coding DNA: TGTGCCATCAGCCGAGGGGACGACTCCTACGAGCAGTGCTTC.

V gene TRBV20-1 combines with J gene TRBJ1-5; D is possibly TRBD1 (5 bases). Per the germline V gene, CDR1 is DFQATT and CDR2 is SNEGSKA (reference sequence). The CDR3 is made up of 14 amino acids. The CDR3 nucleotides read TGCAATGCCCCTGCCGGGGGACCGGGTCAGCCCCAGCATTTT. Translated: CNAPAGGPGQPQHF.

This clonotype was counted at least ten times. This sequence joins TRBV7-2 and TRBJ2-7; D might be TRBD2 (6 bases). Deletions cut 4 bases from V and 3 bases from J, with 13 bases between. The germline gives CDR1 SGHTA, CDR2 FQGNSA. The CDR3 spans 14 residues. The CDR3 loop is CASSSNRGIYEQYF. CDR3 nucleotides: TGTGCCAGCAGCTCCAACCGGGGGATCTACGAGCAGTACTTC.

This clonotype was counted many times. The chain links TRBV6-2 or TRBV6-3 to TRBJ2-7; TRBD2 might be the D (6 bases). This CDR3 is 12 amino acids long. V lost 2 bases and J lost 6, with 8 bases in between. CDR1 is MNHEY, CDR2 SVGEGT, per germline. CDR3 in DNA: TGTGCCAGCAGTTACGGAGGGATCGAGCAGTACTTC. Translation: CASSYGGIEQYF.